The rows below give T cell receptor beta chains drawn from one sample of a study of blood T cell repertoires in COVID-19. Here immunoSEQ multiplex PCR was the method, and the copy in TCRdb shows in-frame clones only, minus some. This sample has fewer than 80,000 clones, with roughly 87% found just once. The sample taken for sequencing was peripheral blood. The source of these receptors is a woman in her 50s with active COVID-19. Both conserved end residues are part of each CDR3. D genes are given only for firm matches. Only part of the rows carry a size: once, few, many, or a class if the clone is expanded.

cdr3_nt: TGTGCCAGCAGTTACCTGGCAGGGGAATACGAGCAGTACTTC
cdr3_aa: CASSYLAGEYEQYF
j_call: TRBJ2-7
d_call: NA
v_call: TRBV6-2/TRBV6-3
clone_size: NA

cdr3_nt: TGTGCCAGCAGTTTTTTCGGGGTTGGAGAGACCCAGTACTTC
cdr3_aa: CASSFFGVGETQYF
j_call: TRBJ2-5
d_call: NA
v_call: TRBV28
clone_size: NA

cdr3_nt: TGCAGCGTTGAAGGACAGGCCTACGAGCAGTACTTC
cdr3_aa: CSVEGQAYEQYF
j_call: TRBJ2-7
d_call: NA
v_call: TRBV29-1
clone_size: NA

cdr3_nt: NA
cdr3_aa: CASSLSLREGPNEQFF
j_call: TRBJ2-1
d_call: NA
v_call: TRBV28
clone_size: NA

cdr3_nt: TGTGCCAGCAGCCCCGGGAAGAACAACTATGGCTACACCTTC
cdr3_aa: CASSPGKNNYGYTF
j_call: TRBJ1-2
d_call: NA
v_call: TRBV9
clone_size: NA

cdr3_nt: TGTGCCAGCAGCCCTACCGGGGGGGTGAACACTGAAGCTTTCTTT
cdr3_aa: CASSPTGGVNTEAFF
j_call: TRBJ1-1
d_call: NA
v_call: TRBV9
clone_size: NA

cdr3_nt: TGTGCCAGCAGCGTAGATCCAGGGGGTAATGGCTACACCTTC
cdr3_aa: CASSVDPGGNGYTF
j_call: TRBJ1-2
d_call: TRBD1
v_call: TRBV9
clone_size: NA

cdr3_nt: TGTGCCAGTAGTATTTCAGGGGGAGCTAGGGGCCAGTACTTC
cdr3_aa: CASSISGGARGQYF
j_call: TRBJ2-7
d_call: TRBD1
v_call: TRBV19
clone_size: NA

cdr3_nt: TGTGCCAGTAGTATAGGGGGCAGTAATCAGCCCCAGCATTTT
cdr3_aa: CASSIGGSNQPQHF
j_call: TRBJ1-5
d_call: NA
v_call: TRBV19
clone_size: few

cdr3_nt: TGTGCCAGCAGCCTCAGAGGACAGGGGGGTAACTATGGCTACACCTTC
cdr3_aa: CASSLRGQGGNYGYTF
j_call: TRBJ1-2
d_call: TRBD1
v_call: TRBV9
clone_size: NA

cdr3_nt: TGTGCCAGCGGACAGGGGGCCGACTATGGCTACACCTTC
cdr3_aa: CASGQGADYGYTF
j_call: TRBJ1-2
d_call: TRBD1
v_call: TRBV2
clone_size: NA

cdr3_nt: TGTGCCAGTAGTATGGGGGCCTACGGGGATACGCAGTATTTT
cdr3_aa: CASSMGAYGDTQYF
j_call: TRBJ2-3
d_call: NA
v_call: TRBV19
clone_size: once

cdr3_nt: TGTGCCAGCAGCCCGTTCCCGGGCGTCGAGGGCAATGAGCAGTTCTTC
cdr3_aa: CASSPFPGVEGNEQFF
j_call: TRBJ2-1
d_call: NA
v_call: TRBV7-3
clone_size: NA

cdr3_nt: TGTGCCAGCAGCTCCAGCAGGGGGGACCCTTCCTACGAGCAGTACTTC
cdr3_aa: CASSSSRGDPSYEQYF
j_call: TRBJ2-7
d_call: NA
v_call: TRBV7-2
clone_size: NA

cdr3_nt: TGTGCCAGCAGTCCAGGGGCTGAGGAGAGCGGCTACACCTTC
cdr3_aa: CASSPGAEESGYTF
j_call: TRBJ1-2
d_call: NA
v_call: TRBV27
clone_size: NA

cdr3_nt: TGTGCCAGCAGTGGGTTCCCCTTCTATAGCAATCAGCCCCAGCATTTT
cdr3_aa: CASSGFPFYSNQPQHF
j_call: TRBJ1-5
d_call: NA
v_call: TRBV6-1
clone_size: NA

cdr3_nt: TGTGCCAGCAGTTCGGGATCCCGTAAGTACTTC
cdr3_aa: CASSSGSRKYF
j_call: TRBJ2-7
d_call: NA
v_call: TRBV12-3/TRBV12-4
clone_size: NA

cdr3_nt: TGTGCCAGCAGCCAGGACTGGAAGCGGTATTTT
cdr3_aa: CASSQDWKRYF
j_call: TRBJ2-3
d_call: NA
v_call: TRBV6-2/TRBV6-3
clone_size: NA

cdr3_nt: TGTGCCAGCAGGTCCGCGGACAGGGGTCAGCCCCAGCATTTT
cdr3_aa: CASRSADRGQPQHF
j_call: TRBJ1-5
d_call: TRBD1
v_call: TRBV6-5
clone_size: NA

cdr3_nt: TGTGCCTGGAGTGTGCTTCGACGGGATGAGCAGTTCTTC
cdr3_aa: CAWSVLRRDEQFF
j_call: TRBJ2-1
d_call: NA
v_call: TRBV30
clone_size: NA

cdr3_nt: TGCGCCAGCAGCTTGTACCTCGGGGACTTGGGTAATGAAAAACTGTTTTTT
cdr3_aa: CASSLYLGDLGNEKLFF
j_call: TRBJ1-4
d_call: NA
v_call: TRBV5-1
clone_size: once

cdr3_nt: TGTGCCAGCTCACCGACAGGGGGAAGCAACTATGGCTACACCTTC
cdr3_aa: CASSPTGGSNYGYTF
j_call: TRBJ1-2
d_call: TRBD1
v_call: TRBV18
clone_size: NA

cdr3_nt: TGCGCCAGCAGCTCGAGGACTAGCTCCTACAATGAGCAGTTCTTC
cdr3_aa: CASSSRTSSYNEQFF
j_call: TRBJ2-1
d_call: TRBD2
v_call: TRBV5-1
clone_size: NA

cdr3_nt: TGTGCCAGCAGCCGGACAGGGGCCTACGAGCAGTACTTC
cdr3_aa: CASSRTGAYEQYF
j_call: TRBJ2-7
d_call: TRBD1
v_call: TRBV28
clone_size: NA

cdr3_nt: TGCGCCAGCAGCTTACTACCGACAGGGCTGAGTGGGGCCAACGTCCTGACTTTC
cdr3_aa: CASSLLPTGLSGANVLTF
j_call: TRBJ2-6
d_call: TRBD1
v_call: TRBV5-1
clone_size: few

cdr3_nt: TGTGCCAGCAGCGCCCTGGGACAGGGGGACTATGGCTACACCTTC
cdr3_aa: CASSALGQGDYGYTF
j_call: TRBJ1-2
d_call: TRBD1
v_call: TRBV9
clone_size: NA

cdr3_nt: TGTGCCAGTAAGCCCCTAGCGGGAGTAGCAGATACGCAGTATTTT
cdr3_aa: CASKPLAGVADTQYF
j_call: TRBJ2-3
d_call: TRBD2
v_call: TRBV19
clone_size: NA

cdr3_nt: TGTGCCAGCAGAACACAAGGACAGCCACCCTACGAGCAGTACTTC
cdr3_aa: CASRTQGQPPYEQYF
j_call: TRBJ2-7
d_call: NA
v_call: TRBV6-5
clone_size: NA

cdr3_nt: TGCAGTGCTAGTCAGGGCACGGGTCAGCCCCAGCATTTT
cdr3_aa: CSASQGTGQPQHF
j_call: TRBJ1-5
d_call: NA
v_call: TRBV20-1
clone_size: NA

cdr3_nt: TGTGCCAGCAGAGCTAGCGGTTCGAAGTGGGAGACCCAGTACTTC
cdr3_aa: CASRASGSKWETQYF
j_call: TRBJ2-5
d_call: TRBD2
v_call: TRBV6-5
clone_size: NA

cdr3_nt: TGTGCCAGCTCACGAAAGGGACAGCAAACCGCTGAAGCTTTCTTT
cdr3_aa: CASSRKGQQTAEAFF
j_call: TRBJ1-1
d_call: TRBD1
v_call: TRBV18
clone_size: NA

cdr3_nt: TGTGCCAGCAGCGTGACGGGGGGCCGGGGCACAGATACGCAGTATTTT
cdr3_aa: CASSVTGGRGTDTQYF
j_call: TRBJ2-3
d_call: NA
v_call: TRBV9
clone_size: NA

cdr3_nt: TGCAGCGAAGAGCGGGACAATGAGCAGTTCTTC
cdr3_aa: CSEERDNEQFF
j_call: TRBJ2-1
d_call: NA
v_call: TRBV29-1
clone_size: NA

cdr3_nt: TGTGCCAGCAGCGTAGCGGGAGGGCCTCGCGAGCAGTACTTC
cdr3_aa: CASSVAGGPREQYF
j_call: TRBJ2-7
d_call: TRBD2
v_call: TRBV27
clone_size: NA

cdr3_nt: TGCGCCAGCAGCACCGGACAGGGACACTCTGGAAACACCATATATTTT
cdr3_aa: CASSTGQGHSGNTIYF
j_call: TRBJ1-3
d_call: TRBD1
v_call: TRBV5-1
clone_size: NA

cdr3_nt: TGTGCCAGCAGTTTGATGGCAGGGCCTAGCACAGATACGCAGTATTTT
cdr3_aa: CASSLMAGPSTDTQYF
j_call: TRBJ2-3
d_call: NA
v_call: TRBV28
clone_size: few

cdr3_nt: TGTGCCAGCTCAGCCCAGGGAATGAACACTGAAGCTTTCTTT
cdr3_aa: CASSAQGMNTEAFF
j_call: TRBJ1-1
d_call: NA
v_call: TRBV18
clone_size: NA

cdr3_nt: TGTGCCAGCAGCCTAACGACGGGGGATTTAGCCTATGGCTACACCTTC
cdr3_aa: CASSLTTGDLAYGYTF
j_call: TRBJ1-2
d_call: NA
v_call: TRBV21-1
clone_size: once

cdr3_nt: TGTGCCAGCAGTTTATCGGAGCACCCCTACTACGAGCAGTACTTC
cdr3_aa: CASSLSEHPYYEQYF
j_call: TRBJ2-7
d_call: NA
v_call: TRBV27
clone_size: NA

cdr3_nt: TGTGCCAGCAGCTTAGATCGAGGACTAGCAAGTGAGCAGTTCTTC
cdr3_aa: CASSLDRGLASEQFF
j_call: TRBJ2-1
d_call: TRBD2
v_call: TRBV11-3
clone_size: NA

cdr3_nt: TGTGCCAGCAGCGTAGAGGGGCAGGGGAGCGAGCAGTACTTC
cdr3_aa: CASSVEGQGSEQYF
j_call: TRBJ2-7
d_call: NA
v_call: TRBV9
clone_size: NA

cdr3_nt: TGTGCCAGCCGGGGCTCCTACAATGAGCAGTTCTTC
cdr3_aa: CASRGSYNEQFF
j_call: TRBJ2-1
d_call: NA
v_call: TRBV9
clone_size: NA

cdr3_nt: TGTGCCACCAGTGATCCCATGACTAGCGGGCAGGGATCCTACAATGAGCAGTTCTTC
cdr3_aa: CATSDPMTSGQGSYNEQFF
j_call: TRBJ2-1
d_call: TRBD2
v_call: TRBV24-1
clone_size: NA

cdr3_nt: TGTGCCAGCAAGGGACTAGCGGGAGCAGACGGGGAGCTGTTTTTT
cdr3_aa: CASKGLAGADGELFF
j_call: TRBJ2-2
d_call: TRBD2
v_call: TRBV27
clone_size: NA

cdr3_nt: TGTGCTAGTGGTCATAGTCAATTAGGGAGCAATGAGCAGTTCTTC
cdr3_aa: CASGHSQLGSNEQFF
j_call: TRBJ2-1
d_call: NA
v_call: TRBV12-5
clone_size: NA

cdr3_nt: TGTGCCAGCAGCCTACTTATCGGCACAGATACGCAGTATTTT
cdr3_aa: CASSLLIGTDTQYF
j_call: TRBJ2-3
d_call: NA
v_call: TRBV7-9
clone_size: once